The sample holds many counts of the clone carrying this TCR beta chain. Its antigen is as yet unknown. The V gene's germline CDR1 is SGHAT and CDR2 FQDESV (reference sequence). Trimming removed 4 bases from V and 2 bases from J; junction bases left unmatched: 7. The CDR3 is 17 residues long. These data are taken from a study of early T cells in non-severe SARS-CoV-2 infection. Study-level information: From unsorted whole blood, bulk RNA was sequenced, and the chains remained unpaired.

Study-wide results and caveats: Sequences matched to VDJdb favored anti-spike CD8 responses, while private and CD4 specificities were missed.

Individual cDNA molecules each received unique molecular identifiers attached to them. MiXCR, run by TCRdb on the 5' RACE reads, gives a single entry per CDR3 protein. The table lists 35,000 to 40,000 distinct CDR3 sequences, approximately 8.9% of them singletons. The chain joins TRBV11-1 to TRBJ2-5; TRBD2 agrees at 13 bases. This clonotype was sampled from an adult who was a healthcare worker with PCR-confirmed SARS-CoV-2 infection or an uninfected control (not recorded which). The sequenced sample was whole blood. The CDR3 nucleotides read TGTGCCAGCAGCTCGGGACTAGCGGGGTTGGGTCAAGAGACCCAGTACTTC. It translates to CASSSGLAGLGQETQYF.